The rows below give T cell receptor beta chains drawn from one sample of a study of shared clonotypes between healthy human individuals. TCRdb's copy holds only in-frame clones and misses some; the assay was immunoSEQ multiplex PCR. The repertoire holds millions of clones, with around 93% as singletons. The sample taken for sequencing was naive CD8+ T cells from PBMCs. The receptors shown here come from a man between 18 and 29 years old in good health. Some clones in this sample may be carry-over from other donors' samples. Each CDR3 is given with its conserved first and last residue. A D gene is named only where the DNA matches it firmly. A clone size is listed for some rows: how often the clone was seen (once, few, many), or a class if it is expanded.

d_call: -; clone_size: -; v_call: TRBV15; j_call: TRBJ1-2; cdr3_nt: TGTGCCACCAGCAGCGCACAGGGCGCCTCCTATGGCTACACCTTC; cdr3_aa: CATSSAQGASYGYTF
d_call: -; clone_size: -; v_call: TRBV2; j_call: TRBJ2-7; cdr3_nt: TGTGCCAGCAGTGACTCGGGCCTCTACGAGCAGTACTTC; cdr3_aa: CASSDSGLYEQYF
d_call: -; clone_size: -; v_call: TRBV27; j_call: TRBJ2-7; cdr3_nt: TGTGCCAGCAGTTTAGTAGCAGCCGACGAGCAGTACTTC; cdr3_aa: CASSLVAADEQYF
d_call: -; clone_size: -; v_call: TRBV7-9; j_call: TRBJ2-1; cdr3_nt: TGTGCCAGCAGCCACTTTTCAGAAAGCTCCTACAATGAGCAGTTCTTC; cdr3_aa: CASSHFSESSYNEQFF
d_call: TRBD2; clone_size: -; v_call: TRBV9; j_call: TRBJ2-7; cdr3_nt: TGTGCCAGCAGCCCTTGGACTAGTCCCCACGAGCAGTACTTC; cdr3_aa: CASSPWTSPHEQYF
d_call: -; clone_size: -; v_call: TRBV5-1; j_call: TRBJ2-7; cdr3_nt: TGCGCCAGCAGCTTGGGGTTCCCGGCCCCGCCTTCTCAGGCCTACGAGCAGTACTTC; cdr3_aa: CASSLGFPAPPSQAYEQYF
d_call: -; clone_size: once; v_call: TRBV5-1; j_call: TRBJ1-1; cdr3_nt: TGCGCCAGCAGCTTTTTTCGGGAAAACACTGAAGCTTTCTTT; cdr3_aa: CASSFFRENTEAFF
d_call: -; clone_size: -; v_call: TRBV4-1; j_call: TRBJ1-5; cdr3_nt: TGCGCCAGCAGCTTGGGCGATCAGCCCCAGCATTTT; cdr3_aa: CASSLGDQPQHF
d_call: TRBD2; clone_size: -; v_call: TRBV7-8; j_call: TRBJ2-7; cdr3_nt: TGTGCCAGCAGTTCCATCGAGCCGGGACTAGCGGTATACGAGCAGTACTTC; cdr3_aa: CASSSIEPGLAVYEQYF
d_call: -; clone_size: -; v_call: TRBV5-1; j_call: TRBJ2-7; cdr3_nt: TGCGCCAGCAGCTCCTCCCGAGGACCGGGATACGAGCAGTACTTC; cdr3_aa: CASSSSRGPGYEQYF
d_call: -; clone_size: -; v_call: TRBV28; j_call: TRBJ1-1; cdr3_nt: TGTGCCAGTAAGGACACTGAAGCTTTCTTT; cdr3_aa: CASKDTEAFF
d_call: TRBD2; clone_size: -; v_call: TRBV13; j_call: TRBJ2-5; cdr3_nt: TGTGCCAGCAGCCCGACTAGCGGAGACCAAGAGACCCAGTACTTC; cdr3_aa: CASSPTSGDQETQYF
d_call: TRBD1; clone_size: once; v_call: TRBV28; j_call: TRBJ2-7; cdr3_nt: TGTGCCAGCAGTTTCGACAGGGGGATAACCTACGAGCAGTACTTC; cdr3_aa: CASSFDRGITYEQYF
d_call: TRBD1; clone_size: -; v_call: TRBV7-9; j_call: TRBJ2-7; cdr3_nt: TGTGCCAGCAGCATTAGTGGACAGGGGGCCTACGAGCAGTACTTC; cdr3_aa: CASSISGQGAYEQYF
d_call: -; clone_size: -; v_call: TRBV28; j_call: TRBJ1-5; cdr3_nt: TGTGCCAGCAGCACCAGGAGGGAGAATCAGCCCCAGCATTTT; cdr3_aa: CASSTRRENQPQHF
d_call: TRBD2; clone_size: -; v_call: TRBV7-8; j_call: TRBJ2-7; cdr3_nt: TGTGCCAGCAGCCACAGAGGACTAGCTTACGAGCAGTACTTC; cdr3_aa: CASSHRGLAYEQYF
d_call: -; clone_size: -; v_call: TRBV27; j_call: TRBJ2-7; cdr3_nt: TGTGCCAGCAGCCTCGTCGGACCGGTCTCATACGAGCAGTACTTC; cdr3_aa: CASSLVGPVSYEQYF
d_call: -; clone_size: -; v_call: TRBV5-6; j_call: TRBJ2-7; cdr3_nt: TGTGCCAGCAGCCGTACAAGGGGACCCTACGAGCAGTACTTC; cdr3_aa: CASSRTRGPYEQYF
d_call: -; clone_size: -; v_call: TRBV21-1; j_call: TRBJ2-6; cdr3_nt: TGTGCCAGCAGGTGCATACTACAACAAAGTCGGGCCAACGTCCTGACTTTC; cdr3_aa: CASRCILQQSRANVLTF
d_call: -; clone_size: -; v_call: TRBV6-5; j_call: TRBJ1-3; cdr3_nt: TGTGCCAGCAGTTACTCAAGGGGAAACATTGGAAACACCATATATTTT; cdr3_aa: CASSYSRGNIGNTIYF
d_call: TRBD2; clone_size: -; v_call: TRBV5-6; j_call: TRBJ2-1; cdr3_nt: TGTGCCAGCAGCACCGACCGGCCTAGCGGGCCACACAATGAGCAGTTCTTC; cdr3_aa: CASSTDRPSGPHNEQFF
d_call: -; clone_size: -; v_call: TRBV7-8; j_call: TRBJ1-6; cdr3_nt: TGTGCCAGCAGCAGTGAGAGCTCCTATAATTCACCCCTCCACTTT; cdr3_aa: CASSSESSYNSPLHF
d_call: -; clone_size: -; v_call: TRBV7-2; j_call: TRBJ2-2; cdr3_nt: TGTGCCAGCAGCTTATCTCAGTACACCGGGGAGCTGTTTTTT; cdr3_aa: CASSLSQYTGELFF
d_call: TRBD2; clone_size: -; v_call: TRBV4-3; j_call: TRBJ2-1; cdr3_nt: TGCGCCAGCAGCCAAGAGGACCTAGCGGAGTACAATGAGCAGTTCTTC; cdr3_aa: CASSQEDLAEYNEQFF
d_call: -; clone_size: -; v_call: TRBV5-1; j_call: TRBJ2-7; cdr3_nt: TGCGCCAGCAGCTTGTTTACTTTAAATGGGGGCAGCTCCTACGAGCAGTACTTC; cdr3_aa: CASSLFTLNGGSSYEQYF
d_call: TRBD1; clone_size: few; v_call: TRBV28; j_call: TRBJ1-1; cdr3_nt: TGTGCCAGCAGTTTGGGACAGGGGGTACTGAACACTGAAGCTTTCTTT; cdr3_aa: CASSLGQGVLNTEAFF
d_call: -; clone_size: -; v_call: TRBV19; j_call: TRBJ1-5; cdr3_nt: TGTGCCAGTAGTATGAGTGCCTCGCGGAATCAGCCCCAGCATTTT; cdr3_aa: CASSMSASRNQPQHF
d_call: TRBD2; clone_size: -; v_call: TRBV2; j_call: TRBJ2-7; cdr3_nt: TGTGCCAGCAGTGGGTCAGCGGGAGCGGTCGAGCAGTACTTC; cdr3_aa: CASSGSAGAVEQYF
d_call: TRBD2; clone_size: -; v_call: TRBV30; j_call: TRBJ2-7; cdr3_nt: TGTGCCCAATTACGTGCGGGAGCGGCCGAGCAGTACTTC; cdr3_aa: CAQLRAGAAEQYF
d_call: -; clone_size: few; v_call: TRBV4-1; j_call: TRBJ1-1; cdr3_nt: TGCGCCAGCAGCTTCCGTTCAGACCCGAACACTGAAGCTTTCTTT; cdr3_aa: CASSFRSDPNTEAFF
d_call: -; clone_size: -; v_call: TRBV18; j_call: TRBJ2-1; cdr3_nt: TGTGCCAGCTCACCACCGATGGGGCAATCCTACAATGAGCAGTTCTTC; cdr3_aa: CASSPPMGQSYNEQFF
d_call: -; clone_size: -; v_call: TRBV7-9; j_call: TRBJ2-1; cdr3_nt: TGTGCCAGCAGCTTAGAGGGTCCCTCATACGATGAGCAGTTCTTC; cdr3_aa: CASSLEGPSYDEQFF